This TCR beta chain was captured in a study of shared clonotypes between healthy human individuals. V lost 6 bases, J lost 9 bases, and 17 bases lay in between. Germline values: CDR1 MNHEY, CDR2 SMNVEV (reference sequence). This CDR3 comprises 13 residues. Regarding this clone: Its specificity is not known.

Findings of the study overall: Generation probabilities of non-shared clonotypes were lower (relative to those shared by all four donors). Blood alone was sampled, and tissue repertoires likely differ.

Repertoires were generated with immunoSEQ multiplex PCR, while TCRdb's copy carries only in-frame clones and drops some. Of some 2,500,000 clones in the sample, roughly 93% were seen once. Donors, healthy HIV-negative adults, lacked recent acute infections or vaccinations. J is TRBJ1-1 and V is TRBV27; unclear D gene. The specimen was naive CD4+ T cells from PBMCs. Regarding subset: CD45RA+ positively selected. The TCR originated in a man aged 18 to 29 in good health. Some clones in this sample may be carry-over from other donors' samples. CDR3 nucleotide sequence: TGTGCCAGCAGACCTGGTGCGGCCTGGAAAGCTTTCTTT. It is translated as CASRPGAAWKAFF.